This entry lists 27 T cell receptor beta chains sequenced from one sample in a study of blood T cell repertoires in COVID-19. The data were produced by immunoSEQ multiplex PCR, yet TCRdb's version contains in-frame clones alone and is incomplete. The sample consists of roughly 100,000 clones, more than 85% of them appearing once. The sample consisted of peripheral blood. The receptors stem from a man aged 18-30 years with acute or convalescent COVID-19.

As for this clone: In the same sample, other DNA sequences code for this CDR3. CDR3 in amino acids: CASSWGGVDNEQFF. CDR3 coding DNA: TGTGCCAGCAGTTGGGGGGGAGTAGACAATGAGCAGTTCTTC. This chain uses TRBV27 with TRBJ2-1; 7 nucleotides line up with TRBD2. From germline, CDR1 is MNHEY and CDR2 SMNVEV (reference sequence). This CDR3 is built from 14 residues. Unmatched junction bases numbered 5, after V lost 4 bases and J lost 5 bases.

The chain has TRBV6-5 and TRBJ2-7; no definite D call. Germline assignment: CDR1 MNHEY and CDR2 SVGAGI. The CDR3 covers 15 residues. Trimming took off 0 bases at V and 2 bases at J, with 11 bases between the two ends. The CDR3 loop is CASSYSRSVPYEQYF. The CDR3 DNA reads as TGTGCCAGCAGTTACTCGAGAAGTGTGCCCTACGAGCAGTACTTC.

The rearrangement joins TRBV4-1 to TRBJ2-7, with a possible D match to TRBD2 (6 bases). Trimming took off 4 bases at V and 0 bases at J, with 7 bases between the two ends. Germline values: CDR1 MGHRA, CDR2 YSYEKL. This CDR3 is built from 13 residues. The CDR3, as DNA: TGCGCCAGCAGCCGGACTAACTCCTACGAGCAGTACTTC. This sequence encodes CASSRTNSYEQYF.

This clone was counted only a few times. The chain is built from TRBV10-3 and TRBJ2-2; weak D call: TRBD1 (6 bases). Germline V gene data show CDR1 as ENHRY and CDR2 as SYGVKD. The ends were cut back, 0 bases at V and 1 base at J, with 9 bases in the middle. This CDR3 has 16 amino acids. CDR3 nucleotides: TGTGCCATCAGTGAGTCACGGGACATGAACACCGGGGAGCTGTTTTTT. Protein sequence: CAISESRDMNTGELFF.

V usage is TRBV19 and J usage is TRBJ1-2, with D perhaps TRBD1 (6 bases). The V and J ends lost 6 bases and 1 base respectively, with 18 bases between them. Germline values: CDR1 LNHDA, CDR2 SQIVND (reference sequence). This CDR3 region has 16 residues. The CDR3 DNA is TGTGCCAGTAGCCTAGGTTGGGACACCCTTAACTATGGCTACACCTTC. It codes for CASSLGWDTLNYGYTF.

The CDR3 region has the DNA TGTGCTAGTGGTTTGTCCAGAGGGGGTCGGGGCTATGGCTACACCTTC. Protein: CASGLSRGGRGYGYTF. The rearrangement links TRBV12-5 to TRBJ1-2; possibly TRBD1 for D (6 bases). V was shortened by 2 bases and J by 4 bases, with 17 bases between the two germline ends. Germline V lookup: CDR1 LGHNT, CDR2 FRNRAP. The CDR3 runs 16 residues.

This sequence joins TRBV6-5 and TRBJ2-7; 10 bases agree with TRBD1. V dropped 6 bases and J dropped 2; count of bases not matched to a gene: 7. In germline, CDR1 is MNHEY, CDR2 SVGAGI. The CDR3 covers 15 residues. CDR3 region: CASSRSGTGAYEQYF. CDR3 in DNA: TGTGCCAGCAGCCGATCCGGGACAGGGGCCTACGAGCAGTACTTC.

V usage is TRBV15 and J usage is TRBJ1-1; 7 nucleotides line up with TRBD1. V shed 1 base and J 1 base; nucleotides not matched to a gene: 12. The CDR3 has 18 residues. Germline CDR1 reads LNHNV; CDR2 reads YYDKDF (reference sequence). CDR3 DNA sequence: TGTGCCACCAGCAGAGGTCTTAAGGGGGGACAGAAGAACACTGAAGCTTTCTTT. It encodes CATSRGLKGGQKNTEAFF.

The rearrangement uses TRBV21-1 and TRBJ2-7; TRBD2 is the table's D call, not checked against the DNA. TRBV21-1 is an annotated pseudogene. The CDR3 has 18 amino acids. This CDR3 is CASIYSSGTSGHSYEQYF. In DNA, the CDR3 is TGTGCCAGCATTTATTCCTCCGGGACTAGCGGGCACAGCTACGAGCAGTACTTC.

The chain has TRBV3-1 (or the pseudogene TRBV3-2) and TRBJ2-1; TRBD2 aligns across 16 bases. Germline V lookup: CDR1 LGHDT, CDR2 YNNKEL (reference sequence). Trimming cost V 3 bases and J 8 bases; bases outside gene matches: 4. The CDR3 contains 16 residues. This CDR3 reads CASSQGLAGGPHEQFF. In DNA, the CDR3 is TGTGCCAGCAGCCAGGGACTAGCGGGGGGGCCTCATGAGCAGTTCTTC.

The J gene is TRBJ2-1, the V gene TRBV5-8; TRBD2 might be the D (5 bases). CDR1 and CDR2 from the germline V gene are SGHTS and YDEGEE. This CDR3 region has 15 residues. The V end lost 5 bases, the J end lost 5 bases, and 17 bases lay between the germline ends. In DNA, the CDR3 is TGTGCCAGCAGACTCGGAGGCCCCTTTAACAATGAGCAGTTCTTC. Its protein is CASRLGGPFNNEQFF.

The gene calls are TRBV21-1 and TRBJ1-2. TRBV21-1 is termed a pseudogene. The CDR3 totals 14 residues. The CDR3 loop reads CASSKGVANYGYTF. The CDR3 nucleotides read TGTGCCAGCAGCAAAGGTGTCGCGAACTATGGCTACACCTTC.

The rearrangement joins TRBV19 to TRBJ1-5, with 7 bases fitting TRBD1. The CDR3 covers 14 residues. V was pared by 2 bases and J by 3 bases, with 1 base of the junction left unmatched. CDR1 LNHDA and CDR2 SQIVND come from the germline V gene (reference sequence). This CDR3 reads CASSITGDNQPQHF. DNA of the CDR3: TGTGCCAGTAGTATAACAGGGGACAATCAGCCCCAGCATTTT.

This chain joins TRBV6-1 and TRBJ1-1, with a possible D match to TRBD1 (6 bases). With 1 base removed from V and 0 bases from J, the gap between germline ends came to 9 bases. CDR1 is MNHNS and CDR2 is SASEGT in the germline V gene. CDR3 length equals 15 residues. Written as DNA, the CDR3 is TGTGCCAGCAGTGAAGTCTGGGACATGAACACTGAAGCTTTCTTT. Encoded protein: CASSEVWDMNTEAFF.

This rearrangement joins TRBV5-1 to TRBJ2-5, with 11 bases lining up with TRBD2. CDR1 is SGHRS and CDR2 is YFSETQ in the germline V gene. Germline trimming cut 3 bases from V and 1 base from J; bases unmatched to any gene: 5. The CDR3 runs 16 residues. CDR3 nucleotides: TGCGCCAGCAGCTCCGGGACTAGCGGTTCCCAAGAGACCCAGTACTTC. It codes for CASSSGTSGSQETQYF.

This chain links TRBV18 with TRBJ1-6, with TRBD1 as a possible D gene (6 bases). This CDR3 is 14 amino acids long. Per germline, CDR1 KGHSH and CDR2 LQKENI. The germline V and J ends were trimmed by 2 bases and 13 bases, with 15 bases remaining between them. The CDR3 DNA follows: TGTGCCAGCTCACCAGGACAGAAGCCGTCGCCCCTCCACTTT. Amino acid sequence: CASSPGQKPSPLHF.

The genes are TRBV18 and TRBJ1-1; 9 bases agree with TRBD1. Trimming took 1 base from V and 4 from J; bases not matched to a gene: 7. This CDR3 contains 16 residues. CDR1 is KGHSH and CDR2 is LQKENI in the germline V gene. In DNA, the CDR3 is TGTGCCAGCTCACCACGTGTGGGACAGGGTATCACTGAAGCTTTCTTT. Its protein product is CASSPRVGQGITEAFF.

The rearrangement uses TRBV5-5 and TRBJ1-3; a weak D match, TRBD1 (5 bases). Germline CDR1 SGHKS, CDR2 YYEKEE (reference sequence). The length of the CDR3 is 12 residues. Trimming left V 7 bases short and J 2 bases short, with 7 bases between. Here the CDR3 reads CASGGAGNTIYF. Here the CDR3 DNA reads TGTGCCAGCGGAGGGGCTGGAAACACCATATATTTT.

The chain links TRBV18 to TRBJ2-7, with 9 bases matching TRBD1. Germline assignment: CDR1 KGHSH and CDR2 LQKENI. The CDR3 loop spans 14 amino acids. V shed 6 bases, J shed 5 bases, and the junction held 8 bases outside the gene matches. The CDR3 sequence is CASSLGQGSNEQYF. The CDR3 nucleotides are TGTGCCAGCTCCCTCGGACAGGGGAGTAACGAGCAGTACTTC.

This chain joins TRBV25-1 and TRBJ2-3; 7 bases fit TRBD2. V shed 6 bases, J shed 2 bases, and the junction held 5 bases outside the gene matches. Germline CDR1 and CDR2: MGHDK and SYGVNS. This CDR3 is 14 amino acids long. The CDR3 protein is CASSGGTFTDTQYF. In DNA, the CDR3 is TGTGCCAGCAGCGGGGGGACCTTCACAGATACGCAGTATTTT.

The V gene is TRBV24-1, the J gene TRBJ1-4; 8 bases agree with TRBD1. The J segment lost 4 bases and the V segment lost 0 bases, leaving 6 bases of the junction unmatched. The V gene's germline CDR1 is KGHDR and CDR2 SFDVKD. The CDR3 extends over 17 amino acids. The CDR3 coding sequence is TGTGCCACCAGTGATTTGCCACCGGGACAGGATAATGAAAAACTGTTTTTT. This encodes CATSDLPPGQDNEKLFF.

The rearrangement joins TRBV5-1 to TRBJ2-6; 9 positions agree with TRBD1. In germline, CDR1 is SGHRS, CDR2 YFSETQ. After removal of 4 bases from V and 1 base from J, the junction contained 9 bases not matched to a gene. The CDR3 contains 18 residues. CDR3 sequence: CASSNRDRAISGANVLTF. The DNA for the CDR3 is TGCGCCAGCAGCAACCGGGACAGGGCGATTTCTGGGGCCAACGTCCTGACTTTC.

The rearrangement links TRBV19 to TRBJ2-1; D is unresolved. Germline V CDR1 and CDR2: LNHDA, SQIVND (reference sequence). The CDR3 is 14 residues long. V was cut by 0 bases and J by 5 bases, with 8 bases left in between. Here the CDR3 reads CASSIEGRNNEQFF. The CDR3 bases are TGTGCCAGTAGTATAGAGGGCAGAAACAATGAGCAGTTCTTC.

In DNA form, the CDR3 reads TGCGCCAGCAGCTCCCCAGGGGGGACAGATACGCAGTATTTT. Amino acids: CASSSPGGTDTQYF. V is TRBV5-1 and J is TRBJ2-3, with D tentatively TRBD1 (7 bases). Trimming took 3 bases from V and 3 from J, leaving 11 bases between them. Germline V gene data show CDR1 as SGHRS and CDR2 as YFSETQ. This CDR3 is 14 amino acids long. The full variable domain, its missing parts supplied by reference TRBV5-1 and TRBJ2-3, is KAGVTQTPRYLIKTRGQQVTLSCSPISGHRSVSWYQQTPGQGLQFLFEYFSETQRNKGNFPGRFSGRQFSNSRSEMNVSTLELGDSALYLCASSSPGGTDTQYFGPGTRLTVL.

The chain carries TRBV2 and TRBJ2-3; 9 bases line up with TRBD2. J gave up 2 bases and V 6 bases, and 6 bases lay outside the gene matches. The CDR3 consists of 15 residues. Germline-derived CDR1 and CDR2 are SNHLY and FYNNEI. The CDR3, as DNA: TGTGCCAGCAGGAATAGCGGGAGCCCCACAGATACGCAGTATTTT. Translation: CASRNSGSPTDTQYF.

The CDR3 DNA sequence: TGTGCCAGCACCCCTTCTGCGGGGGGCGATTATGGCTACACCTTC. As protein: CASTPSAGGDYGYTF. V is TRBV5-5 and J is TRBJ1-2, with D perhaps matching TRBD1 (6 bases). Trimming stripped 6 bases from V and 5 bases from J, with 20 bases between. Germline assignment: CDR1 SGHKS and CDR2 YYEKEE (reference sequence). The CDR3 consists of 15 residues.

This chain connects TRBV6-1 to TRBJ1-1; TRBD1 agrees at 8 bases. The CDR3 runs 15 residues. Germline assignment: CDR1 MNHNS and CDR2 SASEGT. Losses at the gene ends were 3 bases for V and 4 bases for J; bases not matched to a gene: 7. CDR3 coding DNA: TGTGCCAGCAGTGACCAGGGGGCGATTGGCACTGAAGCTTTCTTT. Its protein product is CASSDQGAIGTEAFF.